The 18 T cell receptor beta chains in this list originate from one sample, sequenced in a study of cytomegalovirus exposure and HLA in healthy donors. The PCR ran on 60 Vbeta and 13 Jbeta primers. Clones were sequenced by immunoSEQ multiplex PCR, and TCRdb holds only the in-frame ones, with some missing. The table shows around 150,000 clones, with 80% occurring only once. The material sequenced was PBMCs. The source is a woman in her thirties or forties in good health and CMV-seronegative.

The DNA of the CDR3 is TGCGCCAGCAGCCAAGAACGACTAGCGGCCTACAATGAGCAGTTCTTC. This translates into CASSQERLAAYNEQFF. The gene calls are TRBV4-3 and TRBJ2-1, with 9 bases lining up with TRBD2. Losses at the gene ends were 0 bases for V and 2 bases for J; bases not matched to a gene: 2. Germline V lookup: CDR1 LGHNA, CDR2 YSLEER. This CDR3 region has 16 residues.

This clone has only a few counts. The chain carries TRBV7-3 and TRBJ2-2; D remains ambiguous. The V and J ends lost 0 bases and 2 bases respectively, with 7 bases between them. Germline values: CDR1 SGHTA, CDR2 FQGTGA. The CDR3 totals 15 residues. The DNA of the CDR3 is TGTGCCAGCAGCTTAACTTGGCCAAACACCGGGGAGCTGTTTTTT. It yields the protein CASSLTWPNTGELFF.

The V call is TRBV19, the J call TRBJ1-5; D possibly corresponds to TRBD1 (5 bases). V lost 3 bases and J lost 3, with 12 bases in between. Germline V gene data show CDR1 as LNHDA and CDR2 as SQIVND (reference sequence). The CDR3 extends over 15 amino acids. The CDR3 DNA is TGTGCCAGTAGTATCACCGGGGGTCCCAATCAGCCCCAGCATTTT. It translates to CASSITGGPNQPQHF.

As to this clone: The junction differs from germline at one of its ends, possibly a read error. The chain combines TRBV10-1 with TRBJ2-4, with D perhaps matching TRBD1 (8 bases). The CDR3 totals 15 residues. CDR1 is WNHNN and CDR2 is SYGVQD in the germline V gene (reference sequence). CDR3 in DNA: TGCGCCAGCAGTGACCACACAGGGGGGGGAAACAGTCAGTACTTC. It codes for CASSDHTGGGNSQYF.

This clone has a handful of counts. The junction shows a germline mismatch at one end, possibly a read error. The chain couples TRBV5-6 to TRBJ2-4; TRBD1 matches 9 bases. Germline CDR1 SGHDT, CDR2 YYEEEE. The CDR3 consists of 15 residues. The CDR3 coding sequence is TGTGCCAGCAGCTTGGGGACAGGGGCCAAAAACAGTCAGTACTTC. Amino acids: CASSLGTGAKNSQYF.

The chain uses TRBV28 and TRBJ1-1; no clear D gene. CDR3 length equals 15 residues. Trimming cost V 1 base and J 4 bases, with 13 bases left between them. Germline CDR1 is MDHEN and CDR2 is SYDVKM. CDR3 region: CASSLFGRRITEAFF. The CDR3 region has the DNA TGTGCCAGCAGTTTATTCGGCCGGAGAATCACTGAAGCTTTCTTT.

This clone occurred a few times. One junction end disagrees with the germline gene, perhaps due to a read error. This chain joins TRBV7-9 and TRBJ1-1, with 7 bases that match TRBD1. The V gene's germline CDR1 is SEHNR and CDR2 FQNEAQ (reference sequence). CDR3 length equals 15 residues. CDR3: CSSSLGDSKNTEAFF. The CDR3 DNA reads as TGTTCCAGCAGCTTAGGGGACAGTAAGAACACTGAAGCTTTCTTT.

Comment on this clone: The junction departs from the called germline gene at one end, perhaps through a read error. V usage is TRBV7-9 and J usage is TRBJ2-1; TRBD2 aligns across 11 bases. The CDR3 covers 14 residues. Germline CDR1 reads SEHNR; CDR2 reads FQNEAQ (reference sequence). The CDR3 nucleotides are TGTGCCAGCACCTTAGCGGGAGGGCGTGGTGAGCAGTTCTTC. Translation gives CASTLAGGRGEQFF.

CDR3 DNA sequence: TGTGCCAGCAGCTTTGGAGGGAATGAAAAACTGTTTTTT. This translates into CASSFGGNEKLFF. V is TRBV7-9 and J is TRBJ1-4; D uncertain. The germline V gene encodes CDR1 SEHNR and CDR2 FQNEAQ (reference sequence). This CDR3 has 13 residues. Trimming took 3 bases from V and 5 from J, leaving 7 bases between them.

The chain is built from TRBV10-1 and TRBJ2-7, with D unclear. Between the trimmed V and J ends, which lost 5 bases and 3 bases, there was a span of 8 bases. This CDR3 is built from 12 residues. Germline V CDR1 and CDR2: WNHNN, SYGVQD (reference sequence). The CDR3 protein is CASSSPGYEQYF. CDR3 coding DNA: TGCGCCAGCAGTTCACCGGGCTACGAGCAGTACTTC.

The chain combines TRBV6-5 with TRBJ2-5; the match to TRBD2 covers 9 bases. Germline V gives CDR1 MNHEY, CDR2 SVGAGI. The CDR3 has 14 amino acids. Losses at the gene ends were 2 bases for V and 5 bases for J; bases not matched to a gene: 3. CDR3 sequence: CASSYTSGRETQYF. In DNA form, the CDR3 reads TGTGCCAGCAGTTACACGAGCGGGAGGGAGACCCAGTACTTC.

The rearrangement uses TRBV21-1 and TRBJ2-7; the D call of TRBD2 is as the table states it, not checked on the DNA. TRBV21-1 constitutes a pseudogene. This CDR3 comprises 18 residues. CDR3: CASSRPFTSGGGHYEQYF. CDR3 bases: TGTGCCAGCAGCCGACCCTTTACTAGCGGGGGCGGTCACTACGAGCAGTACTTC.

The rearrangement links TRBV5-6 to TRBJ2-5; TRBD1 agrees at 8 bases. The end of the DNA is better explained by TRBJ2-7, so the J call may be wrong. The CDR3 contains 13 residues. Per germline, CDR1 SGHDT and CDR2 YYEEEE. Here the CDR3 DNA reads TGTGCCAGCAGCTTGGCAGGGGGCACCGAGCAGTACTTC. This sequence encodes CASSLAGGTEQYF.

The chain is built from TRBV7-9 and TRBJ2-7; 7 nucleotides line up with TRBD1. The CDR3 is made up of 13 amino acids. Per germline, CDR1 SEHNR and CDR2 FQNEAQ (reference sequence). Trimming removed 5 bases from V and 7 bases from J; junction bases left unmatched: 8. The CDR3 DNA sequence: TGTGCCAGCAGCCTAAGACAGGGATGGGAGCAGTACTTC. Its translation: CASSLRQGWEQYF.

The chain recombines TRBV27 with TRBJ2-4; D may be TRBD2 (5 bases). The germline V and J ends were trimmed by 5 bases and 1 base, with 15 bases remaining between them. From germline, CDR1 is MNHEY and CDR2 SMNVEV (reference sequence). CDR3 size: 16 residues. CDR3: CASSPVEELAKNIQYF. Here the CDR3 DNA reads TGTGCCAGCAGTCCTGTGGAGGAGTTGGCCAAAAACATTCAGTACTTC.

J is TRBJ1-4 and V is TRBV6-6; no firm D call. This CDR3 contains 15 residues. CDR1 MNHNY and CDR2 SVGAGI come from the germline V gene (reference sequence). V lost 6 bases and J 8 bases, leaving 19 bases between the germline ends. In DNA form, the CDR3 reads TGTGCCAGCAGACCCCGGTTGAGGAGTCTAGAAAAACTGTTTTTT. Residues: CASRPRLRSLEKLFF.

Worth noting for this clone: The junction departs from the called germline gene at one end, perhaps through a read error. The rearrangement joins TRBV5-4 to TRBJ2-4; 7 bases fit TRBD1. This CDR3 contains 15 residues. Germline assignment: CDR1 SGHNT and CDR2 YYREEE (reference sequence). The DNA of the CDR3 is TGTGCCAGCAGCTTTAAGGGGGCAGCCAAAAACAGTCAGTACTTC. Protein: CASSFKGAAKNSQYF.

The chain recombines TRBV7-2 with TRBJ1-2; weak D call: TRBD1 (5 bases). Germline values: CDR1 SGHTA, CDR2 FQGNSA. V was trimmed by 6 bases and J by 2 bases, leaving 13 bases between them. This CDR3 is built from 14 residues. CDR3 loop: CASSAGYINYGYTF. The CDR3 DNA is TGTGCCAGCAGTGCAGGGTACATAAACTATGGCTACACCTTC.